The 27 T cell receptor beta chains presented below share a single source sample, sequenced in a study of Ad26.COV2.S vaccination and SARS-CoV-2 variants. Sequencing used immunoSEQ multiplex PCR; TCRdb keeps in-frame clones, though not all of them. The table has about 400,000 clones, around 91% seen once. The treatment is: some 19 received Ad26.COV2.S at low or high dose, single or two shots; 5 received placebo; per-sample allocation not given. Sampling took place 63 days after the first vaccine or placebo injection. Material: peripheral blood, obtained in a trial of Ad26.COV2.S vaccine versus placebo. The receptors stem from a person aged 18-60 years who received the Ad26.COV2.S COVID-19 vaccine or a placebo.

This clone was counted once. The rearrangement links TRBV30 to TRBJ2-7; D may be TRBD1 (11 bases). Trimming pared 3 bases from V and 3 bases from J, leaving 24 bases between. There are 17 residues in the CDR3. CDR1 is GTSNPN, CDR2 SVGIG, per germline (reference sequence). The CDR3 loop is CAWRGQGASGSIYEQYF. In nucleotides, the CDR3 is TGTGCCTGGAGAGGACAGGGGGCTAGCGGGAGTATCTACGAGCAGTACTTC. Full variable domain (outside the CDR3, taken from reference TRBV30 and TRBJ2-7): SQTIHQWPATLVQPVGSPLSLECTVEGTSNPNLYWYRQAAGRGLQLLFYSVGIGQISSEVPQNLSASRPQDRQFILSSKKLLLSDSGFYLCAWRGQGASGSIYEQYFGPGTRLTVT.

The gene calls are TRBV2 and TRBJ2-7, with 7 bases matching TRBD1. With 6 bases clipped from V and 4 bases from J, the junction kept 12 bases outside the gene matches. Germline V gene lookup returns CDR1 SNHLY and CDR2 FYNNEI. The CDR3 is 15 amino acids. In DNA form, the CDR3 reads TGTGCCAGCAGGCCGCCCCGGGACAGCTCGTACGAGCAGTACTTC. Translating it yields CASRPPRDSSYEQYF.

The rearrangement links TRBV19 to TRBJ2-1; D unclear. Germline CDR1 and CDR2: LNHDA and SQIVND (reference sequence). CDR3 length: 13 amino acids. The V gene lost 2 bases and the J gene lost 8 bases, with 10 bases spanning the gap. This CDR3 reads CASSISPPDEQFF. In DNA form, the CDR3 reads TGTGCCAGTAGTATATCTCCTCCGGATGAGCAGTTCTTC.

The chain joins TRBV9 to TRBJ2-1; the match to TRBD2 covers 13 bases. The germline V gene has CDR1 SGDLS and CDR2 YYNGEE. Trimming took 0 bases from V and 6 from J; bases not matched to a gene: 0. This CDR3 has 15 residues. CDR3 DNA: TGTGCCAGCAGCGTAGGGACTAGCGGGAGCAATGAGCAGTTCTTC. Its translation: CASSVGTSGSNEQFF. Variable domain in full (rest from reference TRBV9 and TRBJ2-1): DSGVTQTPKHLITATGQRVTLRCSPRSGDLSVYWYQQSLDQGLQFLIQYYNGEERAKGNILERFSAQQFPDLHSELNLSSLELGDSALYFCASSVGTSGSNEQFFGPGTRLTVL.

This rearrangement joins TRBV9 to TRBJ2-1; 8 bases agree with TRBD2. The ends lost 4 bases at V and 2 bases at J; junction bases unmatched: 5. The CDR3 has 15 amino acids. Germline assignment: CDR1 SGDLS and CDR2 YYNGEE. The CDR3 nucleotides are TGTGCCAGCAGCCCCGGGGGGGTCCCCTACAATGAGCAGTTCTTC. It is translated as CASSPGGVPYNEQFF.

The chain links TRBV24-1 to TRBJ2-1, with D possibly TRBD1 on 5 matching bases. V lost 3 bases, J lost 8 bases, and 22 bases lay in between. From germline, CDR1 is KGHDR and CDR2 SFDVKD. This CDR3 spans 17 amino acids. CDR3 amino acids: CATSDPSSGRVRDEQFF. CDR3 bases: TGTGCCACCAGTGATCCTTCCTCGGGCAGGGTCCGGGATGAGCAGTTCTTC.

The genes are TRBV28 and TRBJ1-5; D is undetermined. The CDR3 is 16 amino acids. CDR1 and CDR2 from the germline V gene are MDHEN and SYDVKM. The V end lost 3 bases, the J end lost 0 bases, and 12 bases lay between the germline ends. This CDR3 reads CASSLQAGSSNQPQHF. The CDR3 DNA follows: TGTGCCAGCAGTTTGCAGGCGGGGTCTAGCAATCAGCCCCAGCATTTT.

The table lists this clone with a count of one. The chain combines TRBV14 with TRBJ1-4; D is ambiguous. CDR1 is SGHDN, CDR2 FVKESK, per germline. V was clipped by 1 base and J by 8 bases, with 14 bases between them. The CDR3 runs to 15 residues. In DNA form, the CDR3 reads TGTGCCAGCAGCCAAGGGCACAGACTTAGGGAAAAACTGTTTTTT. Translated, it gives CASSQGHRLREKLFF.

The genes are TRBV3-1 (or the pseudogene TRBV3-2) and TRBJ2-5; the match to TRBD2 covers 13 bases. This CDR3 region has 16 residues. V lost 4 bases and J lost 5; bases outside the gene matches: 7. Germline V gene data show CDR1 as LGHDT and CDR2 as YNNKEL (reference sequence). In DNA, the CDR3 is TGTGCCAGCAGCCCCCAACTAGCGGGAGGGCCGGAGACCCAGTACTTC. Translation: CASSPQLAGGPETQYF.

V is TRBV7-9 and J is TRBJ1-3; a possible D gene is TRBD1 (6 bases). The germline V and J ends were trimmed by 5 bases and 4 bases, with 12 bases remaining between them. Looked up from germline, CDR1 is SEHNR and CDR2 is FQNEAQ (reference sequence). This CDR3 region has 14 residues. CDR3 DNA sequence: TGTGCCAGCAGCCCAACAGGGTTCGGAAACACCATATATTTT. It yields the protein CASSPTGFGNTIYF.

The chain is built from TRBV7-2 and TRBJ2-5; 9 positions match TRBD1. Trimming at V came to 4 bases and at J to 3 bases, leaving 6 bases not matched to a gene. This CDR3 spans 15 amino acids. Germline V gene lookup returns CDR1 SGHTA and CDR2 FQGNSA. The CDR3 reads CASSSPTGGKETQYF. DNA for the CDR3: TGTGCCAGCAGCTCCCCGACAGGGGGTAAAGAGACCCAGTACTTC. Filled out from reference TRBV7-2 and TRBJ2-5, the complete variable domain reads GAGVSQSPSNKVTEKGKDVELRCDPISGHTALYWYRQSLGQGLEFLIYFQGNSAPDKSGLPSDRFSAERTGGSVSTLTIQRTQQEDSAVYLCASSSPTGGKETQYFGPGTRLLVL.

J is TRBJ2-3 and V is TRBV3-1 (or the pseudogene TRBV3-2); D is unresolved. Trimming shortened V by 0 bases and J by 2 bases, and 9 bases separated the two germline ends. The germline gives CDR1 LGHDT, CDR2 YNNKEL (reference sequence). The length of the CDR3 is 15 residues. CDR3 sequence (DNA): TGTGCCAGCAGCCAAGAACCAGAACCCACAGATACGCAGTATTTT. It translates to CASSQEPEPTDTQYF.

This chain connects TRBV5-5 to TRBJ1-2, with D unresolved. The CDR3 covers 13 residues. CDR1 and CDR2 from the germline V gene are SGHKS and YYEKEE (reference sequence). Trimming cost V 0 bases and J 8 bases, with 11 bases left between them. For the CDR3, the DNA is TGTGCCAGCAGCTTGGTCATTCGGGAGGGCTACACCTTC. This codes for CASSLVIREGYTF.

This chain's CDR3 is CASSGQGRGATNEKLFF. In nucleotides, the CDR3 is TGTGCCAGCAGCGGACAGGGAAGGGGAGCAACTAATGAAAAACTGTTTTTT. The chain uses TRBV3-1 (or the pseudogene TRBV3-2) and TRBJ1-4; TRBD1 aligns across 8 bases. The V and J ends lost 5 bases and 0 bases, in that order; junction bases with no gene match: 8. This CDR3 spans 17 amino acids. Per the germline V gene, CDR1 is LGHDT and CDR2 is YNNKEL (reference sequence).

This chain connects TRBV10-3 to TRBJ1-1; possible D gene TRBD1, 5 bases. The CDR3 length is 11 residues. Between the trimmed V and J ends, which lost 5 bases and 11 bases, there was a span of 12 bases. Per germline, CDR1 ENHRY and CDR2 SYGVKD. This CDR3 reads CAISSGLRAFF. DNA for the CDR3: TGTGCCATCAGTTCAGGGTTAAGGGCTTTCTTT.

This clone was counted a single time. V gene TRBV5-1 combines with J gene TRBJ1-1; D is possibly TRBD1 (6 bases). Trimming pared 3 bases from V and 0 bases from J, leaving 12 bases between. In germline, CDR1 is SGHRS, CDR2 YFSETQ. The CDR3 extends over 15 amino acids. The CDR3 loop reads CASSSDGQMNTEAFF. In DNA form, the CDR3 reads TGCGCCAGCAGCTCGGACGGACAGATGAACACTGAAGCTTTCTTT.

The genes are TRBV6-5 and TRBJ2-1; D may be TRBD2 (5 bases). Looked up from germline, CDR1 is MNHEY and CDR2 is SVGAGI. CDR3 size: 14 residues. Trimming cost V 7 bases and J 2 bases, with 12 bases left between them. CDR3 protein: CASNGGSTYNEQFF. As DNA, the CDR3 is TGTGCCAGCAACGGAGGTAGTACCTACAATGAGCAGTTCTTC.

This clone was seen just once. CDR3 DNA: TGTGCCAGCAGCGTAGGGCACGGGAGTAGCACAGATACGCAGTATTTT. Translated, it gives CASSVGHGSSTDTQYF. The chain has TRBV9 and TRBJ2-3, with D perhaps matching TRBD2 (6 bases). Trimming took 0 bases from V and 0 from J, leaving 11 bases between them. Germline V gene data show CDR1 as SGDLS and CDR2 as YYNGEE. The CDR3 covers 16 residues.

The chain couples TRBV5-4 to TRBJ2-1; D could derive from TRBD1 or TRBD2 (6 bases each). Germline loops: CDR1 SGHNT, CDR2 YYREEE (reference sequence). Trimming left V 4 bases short and J 0 bases short, with 23 bases between. This CDR3 is 19 amino acids long. CDR3 amino acids: CASSRGGLQRSSSYNEQFF. As DNA, the CDR3 is TGTGCCAGCAGCCGAGGGGGGTTACAGCGATCGAGCTCCTACAATGAGCAGTTCTTC.

This sequence joins TRBV5-1 and TRBJ2-7; D unresolved. The V end lost 0 bases, the J end lost 2 bases, and 12 bases lay between the germline ends. This CDR3 comprises 15 residues. The germline V gene has CDR1 SGHRS and CDR2 YFSETQ. The CDR3: CASSLESTPTYEQYF. The CDR3 nucleotides read TGCGCCAGCAGCTTGGAGTCTACTCCTACCTACGAGCAGTACTTC.

The V and J genes are TRBV24-1 and TRBJ2-7; D is uncertain. Trimming took off 4 bases at V and 6 bases at J, with 12 bases between the two ends. This CDR3 has 13 residues. Germline loops: CDR1 KGHDR, CDR2 SFDVKD. CDR3 DNA sequence: TGTGCCACCAGTGACCCAGGCGGTCGCGAGCAGTACTTC. Its protein is CATSDPGGREQYF.

The table lists this clone with a count of one. The V gene is TRBV27, the J gene TRBJ2-7, with 8 nucleotides matching TRBD1. J lost 3 bases, V lost 6 bases, and 7 bases had no gene match. The CDR3 consists of 14 residues. CDR1 and CDR2 (germline): MNHEY, SMNVEV (reference sequence). The CDR3 DNA sequence: TGTGCCAGCAGGGACGTGGGACAGGTCTACGAGCAGTACTTC. This sequence encodes CASRDVGQVYEQYF.

This rearrangement joins TRBV11-2 to TRBJ2-5; D remains unclear. This CDR3 has 15 residues. CDR1 SGHAT and CDR2 FQNNGV come from the germline V gene. Trimming shortened V by 1 base and J by 2 bases, and 11 bases separated the two germline ends. Here the CDR3 DNA reads TGTGCCAGCAGCTTAGGGCAGGTCCGACAAGAGACCCAGTACTTC. Encoded protein: CASSLGQVRQETQYF.

This clone came up a few times. The chain employs TRBV27 and TRBJ2-7; TRBD2 matches at 8 bases. Germline V gene data show CDR1 as MNHEY and CDR2 as SMNVEV (reference sequence). Germline trimming cut 4 bases from V and 1 base from J; bases unmatched to any gene: 3. The CDR3 extends over 14 amino acids. CDR3 region: CASSWREDSYEQYF. The CDR3, as DNA: TGTGCCAGCAGTTGGCGGGAGGATTCCTACGAGCAGTACTTC.

The gene calls are TRBV3-1 (or the pseudogene TRBV3-2) and TRBJ1-1, with D possibly TRBD1 on 6 matching bases. This CDR3 has 15 amino acids. Germline V gene data show CDR1 as LGHDT and CDR2 as YNNKEL (reference sequence). Trimming took off 1 base at V and 8 bases at J, with 17 bases between the two ends. In DNA, the CDR3 is TGTGCCAGCAGCCAAGCCATAGGGGGGGCAGACGAAGCTTTCTTT. Translation gives CASSQAIGGADEAFF.

The CDR3 coding sequence is TGCAGCGTTGAGGGGGGACAGGGGGCTGCTAACTATGGCTACACCTTC. Its translation: CSVEGGQGAANYGYTF. The rearrangement links TRBV29-1 to TRBJ1-2, with TRBD1 identical over 12 bases. The germline CDR1 and CDR2 sequences are SQVTM and ANQGSEA. The J segment lost 0 bases and the V segment lost 3 bases, leaving 5 bases of the junction unmatched. The CDR3 loop spans 16 amino acids.

The V call is TRBV5-6, the J call TRBJ2-7; TRBD1 matches at 9 bases. The CDR3 is made up of 15 amino acids. The ends lost 3 bases at V and 3 bases at J; junction bases unmatched: 7. Germline CDR1 is SGHDT and CDR2 is YYEEEE. The CDR3 region has the DNA TGTGCCAGCAGCTCAACAGGGGGCCCTCTCTACGAGCAGTACTTC. Translated: CASSSTGGPLYEQYF.